Reported below is one T cell receptor beta chain. The sample belongs to a study of technical replicates of blood from a handful of donors. Here immunoSEQ multiplex PCR was the method, and the copy in TCRdb shows in-frame clones only, minus some. The data show some 10,000 clones, about 95% seen once. The source of this sequence is a human donor in good health. The source material was PBMCs.

Here the CDR3 reads CASSLGEDTQYF. Written as DNA, the CDR3 is TGTGCCAGCAGCTTAGGGGAGGATACGCAGTATTTT. This chain uses TRBV7-9 with TRBJ2-3, with D possibly matching TRBD2 (5 bases). This CDR3 spans 12 amino acids. V was trimmed by 1 base and J by 6 bases, leaving 5 bases between them. CDR1 is SEHNR, CDR2 FQNEAQ, per germline (reference sequence).